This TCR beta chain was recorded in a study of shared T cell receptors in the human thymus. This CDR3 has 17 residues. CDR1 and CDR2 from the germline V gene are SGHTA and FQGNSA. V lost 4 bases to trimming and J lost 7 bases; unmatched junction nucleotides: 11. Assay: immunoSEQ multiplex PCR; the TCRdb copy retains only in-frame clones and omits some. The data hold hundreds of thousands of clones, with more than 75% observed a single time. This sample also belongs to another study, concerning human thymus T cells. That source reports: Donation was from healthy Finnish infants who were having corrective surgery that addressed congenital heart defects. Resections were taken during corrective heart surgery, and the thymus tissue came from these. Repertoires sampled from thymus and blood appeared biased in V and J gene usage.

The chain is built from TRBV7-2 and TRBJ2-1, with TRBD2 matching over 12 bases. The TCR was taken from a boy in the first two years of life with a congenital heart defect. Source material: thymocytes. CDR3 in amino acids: CASSYLGLAGLRNEQFF. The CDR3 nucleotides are TGTGCCAGCAGCTACCTGGGACTAGCGGGCCTTAGAAATGAGCAGTTCTTC.